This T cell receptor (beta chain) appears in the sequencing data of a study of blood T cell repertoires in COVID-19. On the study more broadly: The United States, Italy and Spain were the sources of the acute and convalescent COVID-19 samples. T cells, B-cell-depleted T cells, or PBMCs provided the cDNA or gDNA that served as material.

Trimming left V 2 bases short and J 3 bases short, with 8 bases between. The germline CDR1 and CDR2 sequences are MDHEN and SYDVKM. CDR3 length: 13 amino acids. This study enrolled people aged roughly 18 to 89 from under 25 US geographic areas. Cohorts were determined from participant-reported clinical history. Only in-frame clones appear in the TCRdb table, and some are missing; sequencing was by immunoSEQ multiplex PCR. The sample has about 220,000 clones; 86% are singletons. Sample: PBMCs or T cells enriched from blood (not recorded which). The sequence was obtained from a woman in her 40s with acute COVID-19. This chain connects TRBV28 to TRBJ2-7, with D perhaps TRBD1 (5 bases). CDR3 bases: TGTGCCAGCAGTTTACTTAGGGGCTACGAGCAGTACTTC. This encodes CASSLLRGYEQYF.